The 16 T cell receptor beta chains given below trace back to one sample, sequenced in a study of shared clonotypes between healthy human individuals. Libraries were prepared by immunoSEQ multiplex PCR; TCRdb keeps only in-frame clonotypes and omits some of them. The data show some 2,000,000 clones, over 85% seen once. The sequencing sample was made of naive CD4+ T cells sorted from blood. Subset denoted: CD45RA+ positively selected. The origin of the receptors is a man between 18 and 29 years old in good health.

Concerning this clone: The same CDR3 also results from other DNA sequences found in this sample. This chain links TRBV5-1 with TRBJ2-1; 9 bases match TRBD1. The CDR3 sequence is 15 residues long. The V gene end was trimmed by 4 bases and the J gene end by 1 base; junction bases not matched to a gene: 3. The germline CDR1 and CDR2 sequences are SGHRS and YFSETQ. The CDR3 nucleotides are TGCGCCAGCAGCCTGGGGACAGGGTCCTACAATGAGCAGTTCTTC. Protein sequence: CASSLGTGSYNEQFF. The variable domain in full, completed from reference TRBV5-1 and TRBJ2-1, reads KAGVTQTPRYLIKTRGQQVTLSCSPISGHRSVSWYQQTPGQGLQFLFEYFSETQRNKGNFPGRFSGRQFSNSRSEMNVSTLELGDSALYLCASSLGTGSYNEQFFGPGTRLTVL.

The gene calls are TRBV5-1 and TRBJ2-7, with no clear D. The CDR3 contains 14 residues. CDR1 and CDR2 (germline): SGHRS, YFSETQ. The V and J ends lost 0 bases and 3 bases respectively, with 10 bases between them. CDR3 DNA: TGCGCCAGCAGCTTGGAGCCAGTTAGCTACGAGCAGTACTTC. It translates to CASSLEPVSYEQYF.

CDR3 sequence (DNA): TGTGCCAGCAGTGCACTCGGCACAGATACGCAGTATTTT. Its protein is CASSALGTDTQYF. The chain carries TRBV25-1 and TRBJ2-3; no firm D call. Germline V gene sequence: CDR1 MGHDK, CDR2 SYGVNS. Deletions cut 4 bases from V and 1 base from J, with 6 bases between. CDR3 length: 13 amino acids.

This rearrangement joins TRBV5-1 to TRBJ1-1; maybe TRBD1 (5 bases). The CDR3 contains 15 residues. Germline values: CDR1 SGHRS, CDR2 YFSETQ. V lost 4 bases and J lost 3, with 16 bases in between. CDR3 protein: CASSPSRGGDTEAFF. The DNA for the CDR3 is TGCGCCAGCAGCCCCTCCCGGGGGGGGGACACTGAAGCTTTCTTT.

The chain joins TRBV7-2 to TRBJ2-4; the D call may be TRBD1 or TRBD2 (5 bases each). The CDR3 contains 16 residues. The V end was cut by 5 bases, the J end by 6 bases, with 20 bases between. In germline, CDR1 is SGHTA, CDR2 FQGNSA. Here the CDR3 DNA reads TGTGCCAGCAGCGAGAGGGGCCGGATAATGGGAAACATTCAGTACTTC. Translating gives CASSERGRIMGNIQYF.

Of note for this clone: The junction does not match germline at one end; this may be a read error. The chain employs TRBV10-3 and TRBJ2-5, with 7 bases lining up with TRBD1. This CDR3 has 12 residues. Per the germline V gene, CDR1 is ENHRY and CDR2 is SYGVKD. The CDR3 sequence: CATTGDQEAQYF. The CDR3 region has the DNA TGTGCCACCACAGGGGACCAAGAGGCCCAGTACTTC.

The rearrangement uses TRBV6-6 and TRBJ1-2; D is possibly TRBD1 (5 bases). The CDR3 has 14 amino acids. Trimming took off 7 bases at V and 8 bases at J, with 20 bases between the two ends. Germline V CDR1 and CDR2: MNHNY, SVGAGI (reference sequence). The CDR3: CASNFQVGGKGYTF. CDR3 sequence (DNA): TGTGCCAGCAATTTTCAAGTGGGGGGTAAAGGCTACACCTTC.

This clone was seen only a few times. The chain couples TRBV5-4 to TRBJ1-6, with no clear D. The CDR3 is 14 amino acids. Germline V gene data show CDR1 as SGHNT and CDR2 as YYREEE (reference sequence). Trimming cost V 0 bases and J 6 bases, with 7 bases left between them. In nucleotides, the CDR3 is TGTGCCAGCAGCTTGGGGGCCCGTAATTCACCCCTCCACTTT. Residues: CASSLGARNSPLHF.

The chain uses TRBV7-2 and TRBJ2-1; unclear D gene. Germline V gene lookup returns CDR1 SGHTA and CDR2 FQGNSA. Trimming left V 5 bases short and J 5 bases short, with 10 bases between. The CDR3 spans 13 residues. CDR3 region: CASSPPTHNEQFF. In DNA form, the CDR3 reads TGTGCCAGCAGCCCCCCGACCCACAATGAGCAGTTCTTC.

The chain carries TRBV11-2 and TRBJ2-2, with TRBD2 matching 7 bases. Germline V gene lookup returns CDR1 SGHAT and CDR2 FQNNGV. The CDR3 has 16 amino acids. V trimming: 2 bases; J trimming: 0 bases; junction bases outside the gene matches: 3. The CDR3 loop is CASSLRAGTNTGELFF. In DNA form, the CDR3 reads TGTGCCAGCAGCTTAAGAGCGGGAACGAACACCGGGGAGCTGTTTTTT.

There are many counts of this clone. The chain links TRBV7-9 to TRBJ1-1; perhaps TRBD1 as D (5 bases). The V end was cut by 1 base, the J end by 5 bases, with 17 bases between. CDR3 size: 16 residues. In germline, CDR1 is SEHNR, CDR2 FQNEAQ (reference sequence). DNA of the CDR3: TGTGCCAGCAGCTTAGAGGGGTACAGGCGGGAGACTGAAGCTTTCTTT. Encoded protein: CASSLEGYRRETEAFF.

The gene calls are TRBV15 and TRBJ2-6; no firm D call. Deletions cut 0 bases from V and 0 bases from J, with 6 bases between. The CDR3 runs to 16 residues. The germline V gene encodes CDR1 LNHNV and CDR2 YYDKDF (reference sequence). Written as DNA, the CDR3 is TGTGCCACCAGCAGAGACTTACGCTCTGGGGCCAACGTCCTGACTTTC. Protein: CATSRDLRSGANVLTF.

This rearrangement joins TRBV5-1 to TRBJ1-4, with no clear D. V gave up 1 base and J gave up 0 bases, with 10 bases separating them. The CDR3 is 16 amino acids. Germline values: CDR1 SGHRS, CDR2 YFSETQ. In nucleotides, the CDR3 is TGCGCCAGCAGCTTGCGGGGAAGATCAACTAATGAAAAACTGTTTTTT. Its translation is CASSLRGRSTNEKLFF.

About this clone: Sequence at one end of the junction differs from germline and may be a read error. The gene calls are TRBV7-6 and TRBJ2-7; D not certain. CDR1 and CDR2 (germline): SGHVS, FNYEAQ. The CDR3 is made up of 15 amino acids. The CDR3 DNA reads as TGTGCCAGCAGTTTAGACCCAACCCTCTCCTACGAGCAGTACTTC. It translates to CASSLDPTLSYEQYF.

The chain's CDR3 is CASLPYRGHTEAFF. As DNA, the CDR3 is TGTGCCAGCCTACCTTACAGGGGCCACACTGAAGCTTTCTTT. This chain joins TRBV18 and TRBJ1-1; TRBD1 agrees at 7 bases. The J segment lost 3 bases and the V segment lost 8 bases, leaving 9 bases of the junction unmatched. This CDR3 has 14 amino acids. Looked up from germline, CDR1 is KGHSH and CDR2 is LQKENI.

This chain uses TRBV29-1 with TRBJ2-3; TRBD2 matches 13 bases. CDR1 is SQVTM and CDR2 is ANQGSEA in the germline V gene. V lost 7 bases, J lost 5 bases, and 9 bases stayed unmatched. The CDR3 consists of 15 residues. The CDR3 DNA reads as TGCAGCGATCTCCGTACTAGCGGGAGGGAAGATACGCAGTATTTT. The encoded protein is CSDLRTSGREDTQYF.